Following are 3 T cell receptor beta chains from one sample sequenced in a study of PD-1 blockade in classical Hodgkin lymphoma. The method was immunoSEQ multiplex PCR; TCRdb's version includes in-frame clones alone and lacks a portion of them. The table shows over 70,000 clones, with around 86% occurring only once. Relapses following autologous stem cell transplantation were seen in all patients, with brentuximab vedotin exposure varying. The sequencing used peripheral blood mononuclear cells (PBMCs), collected at baseline. The origin of the receptors is a human donor with classical Hodgkin lymphoma.

The chain has TRBV20-1 and TRBJ2-1; D is undetermined. The V and J ends lost 1 base and 10 bases respectively, with 8 bases between them. This CDR3 spans 11 amino acids. CDR1 and CDR2 from the germline V gene are DFQATT and SNEGSKA (reference sequence). CDR3 sequence: CSARGMEEQFF. In nucleotides, the CDR3 is TGCAGTGCTAGAGGGATGGAAGAGCAGTTCTTC.

The V and J genes are TRBV6-5 and TRBJ1-5; no clear D. Germline V gene lookup returns CDR1 MNHEY and CDR2 SVGAGI. Trimming cost V 0 bases and J 1 base, with 7 bases left between them. The CDR3 runs 15 residues. This CDR3 is CASSYSSGSNQPQHF. The CDR3 bases are TGTGCCAGCAGTTACTCGTCCGGGAGCAATCAGCCCCAGCATTTT.

This clone showed up just once. The chain has TRBV5-1 and TRBJ1-1, with 10 bases aligning to TRBD1. CDR1 SGHRS and CDR2 YFSETQ come from the germline V gene. CDR3 size: 16 residues. V shed 0 bases, J shed 4 bases, and the junction held 6 bases outside the gene matches. For the CDR3, the DNA is TGCGCCAGCAGCTTGGGACAGGGGGCTCGTCGCACTGAAGCTTTCTTT. It yields the protein CASSLGQGARRTEAFF. Full variable domain (missing parts from reference TRBV5-1 and TRBJ1-1): KAGVTQTPRYLIKTRGQQVTLSCSPISGHRSVSWYQQTPGQGLQFLFEYFSETQRNKGNFPGRFSGRQFSNSRSEMNVSTLELGDSALYLCASSLGQGARRTEAFFGQGTRLTVV.